This T cell receptor (beta chain) is drawn from a study of T cells after yellow fever vaccination. The 5'RACE template-switching step produced TCR cDNA and added a universal primer site and UMIs. TCRdb used MiXCR to reprocess the 5' RACE reads, holding one entry per CDR3 protein. The table includes 510,000 or so distinct CDR3 sequences, about 19% detected once. This sample comprised PBMCs, obtained 15 days after the yellow fever booster vaccination. The receptor's source is a man aged 25-45 years who received the YFV17D yellow fever vaccine.

The CDR3 spells CASSTHRESYEQYF. In DNA, the CDR3 is TGTGCCAGCAGCACCCATAGGGAGTCCTACGAGCAGTACTTC. The chain links TRBV7-2 to TRBJ2-7, with D possibly matching TRBD2 (5 bases). Trimming took off 5 bases at V and 1 base at J, with 12 bases between the two ends. The CDR3 covers 14 residues. Germline-derived CDR1 and CDR2 are SGHTA and FQGNSA.